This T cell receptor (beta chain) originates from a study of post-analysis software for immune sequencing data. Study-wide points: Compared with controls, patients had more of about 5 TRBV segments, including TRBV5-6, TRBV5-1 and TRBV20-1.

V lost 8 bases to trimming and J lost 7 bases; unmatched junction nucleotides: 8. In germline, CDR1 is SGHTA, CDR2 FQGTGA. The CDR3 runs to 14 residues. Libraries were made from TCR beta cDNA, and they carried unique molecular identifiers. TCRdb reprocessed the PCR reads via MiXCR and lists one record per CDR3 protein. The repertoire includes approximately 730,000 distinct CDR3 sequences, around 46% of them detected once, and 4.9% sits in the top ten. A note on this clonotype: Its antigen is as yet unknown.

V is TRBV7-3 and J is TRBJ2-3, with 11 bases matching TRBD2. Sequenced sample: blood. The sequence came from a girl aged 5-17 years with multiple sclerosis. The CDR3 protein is CASARTSGSYTQYF. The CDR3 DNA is TGTGCCAGCGCCCGAACTAGCGGGAGTTATACGCAGTATTTT.